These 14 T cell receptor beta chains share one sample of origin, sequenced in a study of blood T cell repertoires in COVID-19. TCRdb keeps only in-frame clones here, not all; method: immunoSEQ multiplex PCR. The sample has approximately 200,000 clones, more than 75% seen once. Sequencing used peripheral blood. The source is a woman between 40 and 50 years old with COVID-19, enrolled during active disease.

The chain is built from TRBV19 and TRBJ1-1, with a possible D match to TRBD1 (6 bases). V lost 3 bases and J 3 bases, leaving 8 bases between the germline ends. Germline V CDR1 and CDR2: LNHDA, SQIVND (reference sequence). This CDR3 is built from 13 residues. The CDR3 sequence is CASSMRGHTEAFF. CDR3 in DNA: TGTGCCAGTAGTATGCGGGGGCACACTGAAGCTTTCTTT.

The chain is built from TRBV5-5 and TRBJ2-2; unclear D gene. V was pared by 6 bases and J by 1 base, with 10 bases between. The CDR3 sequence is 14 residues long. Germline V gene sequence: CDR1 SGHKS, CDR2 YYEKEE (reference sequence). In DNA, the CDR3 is TGTGCCAGCAACTTCGAGGTGAACACCGGGGAGCTGTTTTTT. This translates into CASNFEVNTGELFF.

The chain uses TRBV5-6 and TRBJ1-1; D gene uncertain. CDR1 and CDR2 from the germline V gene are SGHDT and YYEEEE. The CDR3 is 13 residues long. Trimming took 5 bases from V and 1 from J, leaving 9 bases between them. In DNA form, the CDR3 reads TGTGCCAGCAGGCCGACATGGAACACTGAAGCTTTCTTT. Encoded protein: CASRPTWNTEAFF.

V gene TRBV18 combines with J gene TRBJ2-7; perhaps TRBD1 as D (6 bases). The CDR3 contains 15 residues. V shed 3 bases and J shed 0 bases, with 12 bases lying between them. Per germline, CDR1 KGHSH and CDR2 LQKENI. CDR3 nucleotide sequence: TGTGCCAGCTCACCTATCGACAGGAGCTCCTACGAGCAGTACTTC. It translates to CASSPIDRSSYEQYF.

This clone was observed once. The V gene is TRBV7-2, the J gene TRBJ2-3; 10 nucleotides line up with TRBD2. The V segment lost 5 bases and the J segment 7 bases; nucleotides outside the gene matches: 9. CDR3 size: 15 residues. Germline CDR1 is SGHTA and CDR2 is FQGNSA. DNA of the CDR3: TGTGCCAGCAGCACTCTAGCGGGAGAGGGGAATACGCAGTATTTT. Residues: CASSTLAGEGNTQYF.

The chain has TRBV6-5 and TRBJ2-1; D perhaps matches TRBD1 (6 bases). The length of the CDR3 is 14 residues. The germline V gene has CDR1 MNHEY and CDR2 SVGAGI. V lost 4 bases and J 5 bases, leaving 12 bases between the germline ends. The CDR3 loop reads CASSFFDRNNEQFF. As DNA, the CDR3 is TGTGCCAGCAGTTTCTTCGACAGGAACAATGAGCAGTTCTTC.

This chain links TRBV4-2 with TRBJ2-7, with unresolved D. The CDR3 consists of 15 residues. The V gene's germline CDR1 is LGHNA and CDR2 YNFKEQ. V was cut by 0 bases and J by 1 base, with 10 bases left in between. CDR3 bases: TGTGCCAGCAGCCAAGAAAACGAGAGGTCCTACGAGCAGTACTTC. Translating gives CASSQENERSYEQYF.

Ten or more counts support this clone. The CDR3 nucleotides read TGCGCCAGCAGCTTTAACCCGGGACTAGCGGACAATGAGCAGTTCTTC. Translated, it gives CASSFNPGLADNEQFF. The chain carries TRBV5-1 and TRBJ2-1, with 11 bases lining up with TRBD2. V trimming: 2 bases; J trimming: 5 bases; junction bases outside the gene matches: 6. Germline V gene sequence: CDR1 SGHRS, CDR2 YFSETQ. This CDR3 contains 16 residues.

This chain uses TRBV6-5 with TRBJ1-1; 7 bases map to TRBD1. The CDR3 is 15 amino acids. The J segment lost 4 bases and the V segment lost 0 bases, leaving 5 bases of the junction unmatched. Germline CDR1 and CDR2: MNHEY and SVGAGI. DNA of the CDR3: TGTGCCAGCAGTTACTCACAGGGGTACGGCACTGAAGCTTTCTTT. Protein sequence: CASSYSQGYGTEAFF.

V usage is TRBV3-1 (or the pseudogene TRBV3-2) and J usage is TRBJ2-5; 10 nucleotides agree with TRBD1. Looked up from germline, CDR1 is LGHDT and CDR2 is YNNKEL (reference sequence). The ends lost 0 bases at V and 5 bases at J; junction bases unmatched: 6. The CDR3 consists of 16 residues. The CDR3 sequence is CASSQEDRGFRETQYF. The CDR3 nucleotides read TGTGCCAGCAGCCAAGAGGACAGGGGGTTCAGGGAGACCCAGTACTTC.

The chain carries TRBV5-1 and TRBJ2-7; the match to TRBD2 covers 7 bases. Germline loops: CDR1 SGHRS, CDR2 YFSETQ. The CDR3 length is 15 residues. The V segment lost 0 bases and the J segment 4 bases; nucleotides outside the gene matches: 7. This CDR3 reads CASSLGTSVGYEQYF. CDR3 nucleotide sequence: TGCGCCAGCAGCTTGGGGACTAGTGTGGGATACGAGCAGTACTTC.

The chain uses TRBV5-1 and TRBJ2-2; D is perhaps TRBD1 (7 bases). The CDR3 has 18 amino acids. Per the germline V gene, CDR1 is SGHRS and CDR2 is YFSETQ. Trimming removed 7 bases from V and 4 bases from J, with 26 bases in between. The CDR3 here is CASRDSSTVSSGTGELFF. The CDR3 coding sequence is TGCGCCAGCCGGGACAGCTCGACTGTGAGTAGCGGCACCGGGGAGCTGTTTTTT.

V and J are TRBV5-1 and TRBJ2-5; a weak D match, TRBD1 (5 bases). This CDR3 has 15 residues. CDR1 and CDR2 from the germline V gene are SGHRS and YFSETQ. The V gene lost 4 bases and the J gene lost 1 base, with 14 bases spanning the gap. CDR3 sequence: CASSGSQETQETQYF. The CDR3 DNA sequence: TGCGCCAGCAGCGGATCACAGGAGACCCAAGAGACCCAGTACTTC. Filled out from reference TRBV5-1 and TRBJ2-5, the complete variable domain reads KAGVTQTPRYLIKTRGQQVTLSCSPISGHRSVSWYQQTPGQGLQFLFEYFSETQRNKGNFPGRFSGRQFSNSRSEMNVSTLELGDSALYLCASSGSQETQETQYFGPGTRLLVL.

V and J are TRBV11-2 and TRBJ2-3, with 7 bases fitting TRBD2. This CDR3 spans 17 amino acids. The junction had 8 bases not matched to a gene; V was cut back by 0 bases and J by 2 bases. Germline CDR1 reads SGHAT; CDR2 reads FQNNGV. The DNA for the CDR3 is TGTGCCAGCAGCTTAGATTGGGAGCGGGGACCCACAGATACGCAGTATTTT. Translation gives CASSLDWERGPTDTQYF.